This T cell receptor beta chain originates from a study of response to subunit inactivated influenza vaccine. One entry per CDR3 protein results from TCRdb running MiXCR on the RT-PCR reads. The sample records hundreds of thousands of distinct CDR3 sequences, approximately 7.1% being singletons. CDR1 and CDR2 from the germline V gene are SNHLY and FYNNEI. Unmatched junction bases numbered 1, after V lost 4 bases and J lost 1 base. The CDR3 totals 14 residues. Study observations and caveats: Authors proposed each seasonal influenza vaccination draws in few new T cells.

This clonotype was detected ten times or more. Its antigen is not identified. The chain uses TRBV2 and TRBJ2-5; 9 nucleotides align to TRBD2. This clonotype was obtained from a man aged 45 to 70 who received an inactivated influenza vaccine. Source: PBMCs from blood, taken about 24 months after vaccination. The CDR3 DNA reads TGTGCCAGCAGTGCGACTAGCGGCCAAGAGACCCAGTACTTC. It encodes CASSATSGQETQYF.